The rows below give T cell receptor beta chains drawn from one sample of a study of response to subunit inactivated influenza vaccine. Each CDR3 protein gets one entry after TCRdb re-called the RT-PCR reads with MiXCR. The sample carries 800,000 or so distinct CDR3 sequences, about 20% recorded once. Sequenced here: PBMCs from blood, sampled approximately 5 days after vaccination. The receptors originated from a man aged 50-60 years who received an inactivated influenza vaccine. Each CDR3 is given with its conserved first and last residue. The D gene is left open where the match is weak. Size tells how often a clone was seen (once, few, many) or the class of an expanded clone, and some rows leave it out.

d_gene,j_gene,v_gene,abundance,CDR3nt,CDR3aa
TRBD1,TRBJ2-7,TRBV20-1,-,TGCAGTGCTAGAGATACGGACAGGGGGTGGTACGAGCAGTACTTC,CSARDTDRGWYEQYF
TRBD2,TRBJ2-1,TRBV12-3/TRBV12-4,few,TGTGCCAGCATTCAAGGGACTAGCGGGATCTATGAGCAGTTCTTC,CASIQGTSGIYEQFF
-,TRBJ2-5,TRBV3-1,few,TGTGCCAGCAGCCAAAAACCCCGAGGCGGAAAAGCTGTTTGGACCCAGTACTTC,CASSQKPRGGKAVWTQYF
-,TRBJ1-4,TRBV28,many,TGTGCCAGCACCCCCGGTTGGGGGGGACATGAAAAACTGTTTTTT,CASTPGWGGHEKLFF
-,TRBJ1-2,TRBV29-1,few,TGCAGCGTTTCCAAGCTTAACTATGGCTACACCTTC,CSVSKLNYGYTF
TRBD2,TRBJ2-3,TRBV6-2/TRBV6-3,-,TGTGCCAGCACGGACGCAGCGGGGCGTAGCACAGATACGCAGTATTTT,CASTDAAGRSTDTQYF
-,TRBJ2-5,TRBV3-1,many,TGCGCCAGCAGCCCCGGACCCCAAGAGACCCAGTACTTC,CASSPGPQETQYF
TRBD1,TRBJ2-5,TRBV24-1,few,TGTGCCACCAGTACAAGCGTAGGGCAGGGGGCATTCGAAGAGACCCAGTACTTC,CATSTSVGQGAFEETQYF
TRBD1,TRBJ2-3,TRBV5-1,-,TGCGCCAGCAGCCCGGGACAGGTCGGTGCAGATACGCAGTATTTT,CASSPGQVGADTQYF
-,TRBJ2-5,TRBV29-1,few,TGCAGCGTTCTAGCCAGGCCCCAAGAGACCCAGTACTTC,CSVLARPQETQYF
-,TRBJ1-1,TRBV20-1,few,TGCAGTGCTACCCGACAGTTGTTGAACACTGAAGCTTTCTTT,CSATRQLLNTEAFF
-,TRBJ2-3,TRBV6-1,few,TGTGCCAGCAAATTAGGGAACCTCCCTAGCACAGATACGCAGTATTTT,CASKLGNLPSTDTQYF
TRBD1,TRBJ1-1,TRBV29-1,-,TGCAGCGTTGAGGGACAGGGGGGAACTGAAGCTTTCTTT,CSVEGQGGTEAFF
-,TRBJ2-2,TRBV12-3/TRBV12-4,-,TGTGCCAGCGGGGCCGGGACACCTAACACCGGGGAGCTGTTTTTT,CASGAGTPNTGELFF
TRBD2,TRBJ2-7,TRBV20-1,-,TGCAGTGCTAGAGAGACTAGCGGGAGGTTCGAGCAGTACTTC,CSARETSGRFEQYF
-,TRBJ2-1,TRBV29-1,many,TGCAGCGTCTTGCCAAGCTCCTACAATGAGCAGTTCTTC,CSVLPSSYNEQFF
-,TRBJ2-6,TRBV4-3,-,TGCGCCAGCAGCCAAGATCCACCCAGGAGTGGGGCCAACGTCCTGACTTTC,CASSQDPPRSGANVLTF